This T cell receptor beta chain was observed in a study of cytomegalovirus exposure and HLA in healthy donors. No record was made of this donor's CMV serostatus. Unmatched junction bases numbered 7, after V lost 6 bases and J lost 0 bases. The V gene's germline CDR1 is LNHDA and CDR2 SQIVND (reference sequence). The CDR3 spans 15 residues. The PCR made use of 60 Vbeta and 13 Jbeta primers. Only in-frame clones appear in the TCRdb table, and some are missing; sequencing was by immunoSEQ multiplex PCR. In the table there are roughly 70,000 clones, around two thirds of which are singletons. The genes are TRBV19 and TRBJ2-7, with 8 bases lining up with TRBD1. This TCR derives from a human donor in good health. Sequencing was performed on PBMCs. CDR3 bases: TGTGCCAGTAGCTCGGGACAGGAGAGCTCCTACGAGCAGTACTTC. Its protein is CASSSGQESSYEQYF.